The next 28 T cell receptor beta chains were all read from a single sample in a study of blood T cell repertoires in COVID-19. Only in-frame clones appear in the TCRdb table, and some are missing; sequencing was by immunoSEQ multiplex PCR. The table includes more than 200,000 clones, approximately 89% detected once. Sequenced material: PBMCs or T cells enriched from blood (not recorded which). These receptors were collected from a woman aged 25 to 45 who had been exposed to COVID-19.

This clone was counted a single time. The chain uses TRBV2 and TRBJ2-3; 8 nucleotides match TRBD1. The CDR3 is 16 residues long. In germline, CDR1 is SNHLY, CDR2 FYNNEI. J was trimmed by 4 bases and V by 10 bases; bases with no gene match: 16. CDR3 bases: TGTGCCACAAGTTTCGGACAGGGTAGCGGCGCAGATACGCAGTATTTT. Residues: CATSFGQGSGADTQYF. Based on the CDR3 plus reference TRBV2 and TRBJ2-3, the full variable domain is EPEVTQTPSHQVTQMGQEVILRCVPISNHLYFYWYRQILGQKVEFLVSFYNNEISEKSEIFDDQFSVERPDGSNFTLKIRSTKLEDSAMYFCATSFGQGSGADTQYFGPGTRLTVL.

The chain uses TRBV30 and TRBJ2-1, with TRBD2 as a possible D gene (5 bases). Between the trimmed V and J ends, which lost 2 bases and 5 bases, there was a span of 10 bases. CDR1 GTSNPN and CDR2 SVGIG come from the germline V gene (reference sequence). This CDR3 spans 13 amino acids. CDR3 nucleotides: TGTGCCTGGAGTCCAAGCGGTGACAATGAGCAGTTCTTC. Its translation: CAWSPSGDNEQFF.

The rearrangement joins TRBV29-1 to TRBJ1-2; 9 nucleotides line up with TRBD1. V lost 3 bases, J lost 4 bases, and 3 bases stayed unmatched. The CDR3 has 13 residues. Germline assignment: CDR1 SQVTM and CDR2 ANQGSEA. The CDR3 coding sequence is TGCAGCGTTGAGTCGGACAGGGGCTATGGCTACACCTTC. This translates into CSVESDRGYGYTF.

The rearrangement joins TRBV27 to TRBJ1-5; no clear D gene. Germline V gives CDR1 MNHEY, CDR2 SMNVEV (reference sequence). The CDR3 covers 12 residues. The germline V and J ends were trimmed by 3 bases and 3 bases, with 3 bases remaining between them. In DNA form, the CDR3 reads TGTGCCAGCAGTTTCTCCAATCAGCCCCAGCATTTT. It is translated as CASSFSNQPQHF.

This chain links TRBV7-3 with TRBJ1-1; D remains ambiguous. Trimming took 3 bases from V and 10 from J, leaving 3 bases between them. CDR1 is SGHTA, CDR2 FQGTGA, per germline. The CDR3 sequence is 9 residues long. The CDR3 region has the DNA TGTGCCAGCAGCTTGCGAGCTTTCTTT. The encoded protein is CASSLRAFF.

This sequence joins TRBV19 and TRBJ2-2, with TRBD1 as a possible D gene (6 bases). The germline V gene encodes CDR1 LNHDA and CDR2 SQIVND (reference sequence). Trimming pared 5 bases from V and 1 base from J, leaving 14 bases between. CDR3 length: 16 amino acids. CDR3 region: CASSPETGWNTGELFF. CDR3 in DNA: TGTGCCAGTAGTCCAGAAACAGGGTGGAACACCGGGGAGCTGTTTTTT.

This CDR3 reads CASSRLAPNSGANVLTF. The CDR3 DNA sequence: TGTGCCAGCAGCCGTCTAGCGCCCAACTCTGGGGCCAACGTCCTGACTTTC. V gene TRBV7-3 combines with J gene TRBJ2-6; perhaps TRBD2 as D (6 bases). The CDR3 extends over 17 amino acids. Trimming took off 5 bases at V and 0 bases at J, with 14 bases between the two ends. Germline V gene data show CDR1 as SGHTA and CDR2 as FQGTGA.

The gene calls are TRBV7-3 and TRBJ1-1; D ambiguous. CDR1 is SGHTA, CDR2 FQGTGA, per germline. This CDR3 is built from 13 residues. V was trimmed by 2 bases and J by 6 bases, leaving 10 bases between them. In nucleotides, the CDR3 is TGTGCCAGCAGCTTATCCCCGGGATCTGAAGCTTTCTTT. This encodes CASSLSPGSEAFF.

This chain joins TRBV27 and TRBJ2-1; D is unresolved. Trimming took 5 bases from V and 7 from J, leaving 9 bases between them. The CDR3 length is 12 residues. From germline, CDR1 is MNHEY and CDR2 SMNVEV (reference sequence). In DNA form, the CDR3 reads TGTGCCAGCAGTAAGCTTACGAATGAGCAGTTCTTC. Protein sequence: CASSKLTNEQFF.

In DNA form, the CDR3 reads TGCAGTGCTAGTGGATGGGGGCAGGGCACCGGGGAGCTGTTTTTT. Translating gives CSASGWGQGTGELFF. The V and J genes are TRBV20-1 and TRBJ2-2; D might be TRBD1 (6 bases). Germline-derived CDR1 and CDR2 are DFQATT and SNEGSKA (reference sequence). The CDR3 spans 15 residues. V lost 3 bases, J lost 4 bases, and 15 bases lay in between.

The table lists this clone with a few counts. This rearrangement joins TRBV9 to TRBJ1-6, with D unresolved. Trimming took off 0 bases at V and 8 bases at J, with 12 bases between the two ends. The germline gives CDR1 SGDLS, CDR2 YYNGEE. The CDR3 length is 15 residues. The CDR3 here is CASSVDGREHSPLHF. In DNA form, the CDR3 reads TGTGCCAGCAGCGTAGATGGGCGGGAGCATTCACCCCTCCACTTT.

This chain joins TRBV7-8 and TRBJ2-7; 9 bases map to TRBD2. Per germline, CDR1 SGHVS and CDR2 FQNEAQ. V lost 5 bases, J lost 3 bases, and 8 bases stayed unmatched. This CDR3 contains 15 residues. The CDR3 here is CASSPLAGSSYEQYF. The DNA for the CDR3 is TGTGCCAGCAGCCCCCTAGCGGGATCTAGCTACGAGCAGTACTTC.

V and J are TRBV2 and TRBJ2-3; D uncertain. The CDR3 is 14 residues long. CDR1 SNHLY and CDR2 FYNNEI come from the germline V gene. Between the trimmed V and J ends, which lost 4 bases and 3 bases, there was a span of 11 bases. CDR3 region: CASSVSIRTDTQYF. The CDR3 DNA reads as TGTGCCAGCAGTGTCTCTATTCGGACAGATACGCAGTATTTT. Together with reference TRBV2 and TRBJ2-3, the CDR3 gives the full variable domain: EPEVTQTPSHQVTQMGQEVILRCVPISNHLYFYWYRQILGQKVEFLVSFYNNEISEKSEIFDDQFSVERPDGSNFTLKIRSTKLEDSAMYFCASSVSIRTDTQYFGPGTRLTVL.

The chain has TRBV10-3 and TRBJ2-3, with 8 bases matching TRBD2. The V gene's germline CDR1 is ENHRY and CDR2 SYGVKD. CDR3 length equals 14 residues. V gave up 5 bases and J gave up 4 bases; unmatched junction bases: 5. The CDR3 loop is CAISIETSADTQYF. In DNA form, the CDR3 reads TGTGCCATCAGTATAGAGACTAGCGCAGATACGCAGTATTTT.

The CDR3 nucleotides read TGTGCCAGCAGCCTCCTCGGGGGAACGGGGGAGACCCAGTACTTC. This translates into CASSLLGGTGETQYF. The V call is TRBV7-8, the J call TRBJ2-5; a weak D match, TRBD2 (6 bases). Trimming cost V 5 bases and J 5 bases, with 18 bases left between them. This CDR3 is 15 amino acids long. The germline V gene encodes CDR1 SGHVS and CDR2 FQNEAQ.

CDR3 sequence: CASRTGWDVHYNEQFF. The CDR3 region has the DNA TGTGCCAGCAGGACAGGGTGGGATGTTCACTACAATGAGCAGTTCTTC. The rearrangement uses TRBV27 and TRBJ2-1, with TRBD1 matching over 7 bases. This CDR3 is built from 16 residues. V shed 6 bases, J shed 3 bases, and the junction held 11 bases outside the gene matches. The V gene's germline CDR1 is MNHEY and CDR2 SMNVEV (reference sequence).

CDR3 region: CASSMGLAGGDGETQYF. Here the CDR3 DNA reads TGTGCCAGCAGCATGGGACTAGCGGGAGGGGATGGAGAGACCCAGTACTTC. V is TRBV5-4 and J is TRBJ2-5, with TRBD2 identical over 16 bases. The J segment lost 4 bases and the V segment lost 4 bases, leaving 7 bases of the junction unmatched. Looked up from germline, CDR1 is SGHNT and CDR2 is YYREEE (reference sequence). The CDR3 spans 17 residues.

V and J are TRBV18 and TRBJ2-7, with TRBD2 matching 13 bases. The trim removed 4 bases at V and 3 bases at J, leaving 0 bases unmatched. CDR3 length: 14 residues. CDR1 KGHSH and CDR2 LQKENI come from the germline V gene. CDR3 sequence reads: CASSRTSGSYEQYF. CDR3 sequence (DNA): TGTGCCAGCTCACGGACTAGCGGGAGCTACGAGCAGTACTTC.

CDR3 loop: CASSLWGGQNTEAFF. Here the CDR3 DNA reads TGCGCCAGCAGCCTCTGGGGGGGTCAGAACACTGAAGCTTTCTTT. The J gene is TRBJ1-1, the V gene TRBV5-1; a weak D match, TRBD1 (5 bases). Trimming shortened V by 4 bases and J by 1 base, and 14 bases separated the two germline ends. The CDR3 sequence is 15 residues long. Germline values: CDR1 SGHRS, CDR2 YFSETQ.

The count of this clone is one. The chain uses TRBV9 and TRBJ1-2; tentative D call: TRBD1 (5 bases). The CDR3 length is 14 residues. V was trimmed by 0 bases and J by 6 bases, leaving 12 bases between them. Germline V gene sequence: CDR1 SGDLS, CDR2 YYNGEE. This chain's CDR3 is CASSVALGRDGYTF. The CDR3 DNA sequence: TGTGCCAGCAGCGTAGCTTTGGGCAGGGATGGCTACACCTTC.

The V call is TRBV7-6, the J call TRBJ2-7, with TRBD1 identical over 7 bases. V was pared by 5 bases and J by 5 bases, with 3 bases of the junction left unmatched. This CDR3 is 12 amino acids long. Germline V gene sequence: CDR1 SGHVS, CDR2 FNYEAQ. CDR3 nucleotide sequence: TGTGCCAGCAGCCGCGGACAGGACGAGCAGTACTTC. This translates into CASSRGQDEQYF.

This rearrangement joins TRBV4-1 to TRBJ1-5, with 10 bases matching TRBD1. The ends lost 3 bases at V and 6 bases at J; junction bases unmatched: 5. The CDR3 contains 15 residues. Germline V gene data show CDR1 as MGHRA and CDR2 as YSYEKL. As DNA, the CDR3 is TGCGCCAGCAGCCAGGGACAGGGGTTGTCTCAGCCCCAGCATTTT. It encodes CASSQGQGLSQPQHF.

V is TRBV14 and J is TRBJ2-1; TRBD1 is a possible D gene (5 bases). Germline values: CDR1 SGHDN, CDR2 FVKESK. The V and J ends lost 3 bases and 0 bases respectively, with 9 bases between them. The length of the CDR3 is 15 residues. CDR3 DNA: TGTGCCAGCAGCCACAGGGCTCTCTCCTACAATGAGCAGTTCTTC. This translates into CASSHRALSYNEQFF.

The chain recombines TRBV27 with TRBJ1-2, with D possibly matching TRBD1 (5 bases). The V and J ends lost 7 bases and 1 base respectively, with 16 bases between them. The CDR3 sequence is 15 residues long. CDR1 MNHEY and CDR2 SMNVEV come from the germline V gene (reference sequence). The CDR3 sequence is CASKFAGNGNYGYTF. The CDR3 DNA sequence: TGTGCCAGCAAGTTTGCAGGGAACGGTAACTATGGCTACACCTTC.

This chain links TRBV4-1 with TRBJ1-1; 9 bases align to TRBD1. Germline lookup yields CDR1 MGHRA and CDR2 YSYEKL. The CDR3 consists of 19 residues. J was trimmed by 0 bases and V by 4 bases; bases with no gene match: 15. The CDR3 is CASSLPGEDRGIVNTEAFF. For the CDR3, the DNA is TGCGCCAGCAGCCTTCCAGGGGAGGACAGGGGAATTGTGAACACTGAAGCTTTCTTT.

This chain connects TRBV7-9 to TRBJ2-3; TRBD1 might be the D (5 bases). Germline CDR1 SEHNR, CDR2 FQNEAQ (reference sequence). The CDR3 is made up of 12 amino acids. Trimming pared 6 bases from V and 5 bases from J, leaving 9 bases between. DNA for the CDR3: TGTGCCAGCAGAGTAACAGGAGATACGCAGTATTTT. Amino acid sequence: CASRVTGDTQYF.

The chain combines TRBV25-1 with TRBJ2-1, with TRBD2 identical over 10 bases. Germline V gene sequence: CDR1 MGHDK, CDR2 SYGVNS. The V segment lost 5 bases and the J segment 5 bases; nucleotides outside the gene matches: 6. This CDR3 spans 15 amino acids. The CDR3 region is CASSPSGRVNNEQFF. The DNA of the CDR3 is TGTGCCAGCAGTCCTAGCGGGAGAGTGAACAATGAGCAGTTCTTC. Complete variable domain (other parts from reference TRBV25-1 and TRBJ2-1): EADIYQTPRYLVIGTGKKITLECSQTMGHDKMYWYQQDPGMELHLIHYSYGVNSTEKGDLSSESTVSRIRTEHFPLTLESARPSHTSQYLCASSPSGRVNNEQFFGPGTRLTVL.

The gene calls are TRBV19 and TRBJ2-1, with 7 nucleotides matching TRBD2. The trim removed 5 bases at V and 3 bases at J, leaving 1 base unmatched. Germline-derived CDR1 and CDR2 are LNHDA and SQIVND (reference sequence). The CDR3 covers 13 residues. CDR3 region: CASSASGYNEQFF. As DNA, the CDR3 is TGTGCCAGTAGTGCTAGCGGCTACAATGAGCAGTTCTTC.